The rows below give T cell receptor beta chains drawn from one sample of a study of early T cells in non-severe SARS-CoV-2 infection. Using its own MiXCR run on the 5' RACE reads, TCRdb lists one record per CDR3 protein. The sample has around 67,000 distinct CDR3 sequences; roughly an eighth are singletons. The sequences come from whole blood, collected at baseline. These receptors were collected from an adult who was a healthcare worker with PCR-confirmed SARS-CoV-2 infection or an uninfected control (not recorded which). The CDR3 runs from the conserved cysteine through the conserved F or W. The order of the fields is clone size, V gene, D gene, J gene, CDR3 DNA, CDR3 protein. D genes are given only for firm matches. Expanded clones are given a class, and other clones once, few, many or no size at all.

many	TRBV5-1	-	TRBJ2-5	TGCGCCAGCAGCTTTCTGGCGGGAAGTGGCCTAGAGACCCAGTACTTC	CASSFLAGSGLETQYF
many	TRBV28	-	TRBJ2-6	TGTGCCAGCAGTCCGCTCGGGGATGCTGGGGCCAACGTCCTGACTTTC	CASSPLGDAGANVLTF
few	TRBV5-5	TRBD2	TRBJ2-6	TGTGCCAGCAGCACTAGCGGGGGGACCTCTGGGGCCAACGTCCTGACTTTC	CASSTSGGTSGANVLTF
-	TRBV5-1	-	TRBJ2-5	TGCGCCAGCAGCTTGGCGACGTACCAAGAGACCCAGTACTTC	CASSLATYQETQYF
-	TRBV11-3	TRBD2	TRBJ2-2	TGTGCCAGCAGCCCGACTAGCGGGGCGGACACCGGGGAGCTGTTTTTT	CASSPTSGADTGELFF
-	TRBV10-3	-	TRBJ2-1	TGTGCCACCTACCCCGGGACCTACAATGAGCAGTTCTTC	CATYPGTYNEQFF
few	TRBV3-1	-	TRBJ2-7	TGTGCCAGCAGCGTGACAGGTTACCTCTCCTACGAGCAGTACTTC	CASSVTGYLSYEQYF
few	TRBV28	-	TRBJ2-7	TGTGCCAGCAATGGATACCCCTGGACGGACCTCTACGAGCAGTACTTC	CASNGYPWTDLYEQYF
-	TRBV12-3/TRBV12-4	-	TRBJ2-1	TGTGCCAGCAGTTTAAACGGGGGTTTCTACAATGAGCAGTTCTTC	CASSLNGGFYNEQFF
-	TRBV29-1	TRBD2	TRBJ2-1	TGCAGCGTCGCCGGGACTAGCATCAATGAGCAGTTCTTC	CSVAGTSINEQFF
many	TRBV3-1	-	TRBJ2-3	TGTGCCAGCAGCCATAGACAGAGCACAGATACGCAGTATTTT	CASSHRQSTDTQYF
many	TRBV7-2	-	TRBJ2-7	TGTGCCAGCGCTCGGAGGGGAATGCGGGAAGCGGGCGAGCAGTACTTC	CASARRGMREAGEQYF
-	TRBV5-1	TRBD2	TRBJ2-7	TGCGCCAGCTCCCCGGACCCCTCGGGGGGCGAGCAGTACTTC	CASSPDPSGGEQYF